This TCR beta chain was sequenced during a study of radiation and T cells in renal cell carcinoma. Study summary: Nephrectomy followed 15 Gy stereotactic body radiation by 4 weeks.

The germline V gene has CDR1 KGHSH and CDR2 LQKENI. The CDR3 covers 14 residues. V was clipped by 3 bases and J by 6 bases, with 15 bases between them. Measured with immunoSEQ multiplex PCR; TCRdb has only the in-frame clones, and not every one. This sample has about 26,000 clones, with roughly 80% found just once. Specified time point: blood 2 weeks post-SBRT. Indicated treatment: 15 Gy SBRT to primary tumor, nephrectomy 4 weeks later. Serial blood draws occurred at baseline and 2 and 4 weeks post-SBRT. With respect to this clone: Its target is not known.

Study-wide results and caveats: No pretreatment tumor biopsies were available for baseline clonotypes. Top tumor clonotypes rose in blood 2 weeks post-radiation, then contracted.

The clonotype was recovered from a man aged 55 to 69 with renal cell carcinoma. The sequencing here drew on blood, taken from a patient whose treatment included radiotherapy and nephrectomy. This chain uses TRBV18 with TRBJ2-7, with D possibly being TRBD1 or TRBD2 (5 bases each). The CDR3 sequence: CASSPLGTWGEQYF. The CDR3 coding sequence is TGTGCCAGCTCACCCCTCGGGACCTGGGGCGAGCAGTACTTC.